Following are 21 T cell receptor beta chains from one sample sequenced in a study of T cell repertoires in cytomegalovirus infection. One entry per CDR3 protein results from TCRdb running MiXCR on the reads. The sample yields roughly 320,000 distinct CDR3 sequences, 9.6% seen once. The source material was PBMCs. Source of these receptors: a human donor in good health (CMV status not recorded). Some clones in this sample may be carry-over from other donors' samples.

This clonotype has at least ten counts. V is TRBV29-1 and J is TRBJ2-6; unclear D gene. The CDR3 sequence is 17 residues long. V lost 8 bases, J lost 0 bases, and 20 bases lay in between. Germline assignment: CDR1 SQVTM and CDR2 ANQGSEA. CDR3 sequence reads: CSIDRPGSSSGANVLTF. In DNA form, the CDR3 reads TGCAGCATAGATAGACCGGGTTCAAGCTCTGGGGCCAACGTCCTGACTTTC. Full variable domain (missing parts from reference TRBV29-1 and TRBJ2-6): SAVISQKPSRDICQRGTSLTIQCQVDSQVTMMFWYRQQPGQSLTLIATANQGSEATYESGFVIDKFPISRPNLTFSTLTVSNMSPEDSSIYLCSIDRPGSSSGANVLTFGAGSRLTVL.

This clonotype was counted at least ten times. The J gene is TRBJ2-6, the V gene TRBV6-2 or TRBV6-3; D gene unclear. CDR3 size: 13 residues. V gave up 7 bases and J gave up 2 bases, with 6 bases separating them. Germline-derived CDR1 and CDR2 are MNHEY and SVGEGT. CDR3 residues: CASIPAGANVLTF. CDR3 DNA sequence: TGTGCCAGCATCCCGGCTGGGGCCAACGTCCTGACTTTC.

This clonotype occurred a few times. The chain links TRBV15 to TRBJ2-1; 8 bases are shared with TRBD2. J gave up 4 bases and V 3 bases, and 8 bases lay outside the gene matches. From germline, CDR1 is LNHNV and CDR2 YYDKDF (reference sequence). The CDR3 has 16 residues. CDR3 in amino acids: CATSSLGGGTYNEQFF. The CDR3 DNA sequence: TGTGCCACCAGCAGCCTCGGGGGGGGGACTTACAATGAGCAGTTCTTC.

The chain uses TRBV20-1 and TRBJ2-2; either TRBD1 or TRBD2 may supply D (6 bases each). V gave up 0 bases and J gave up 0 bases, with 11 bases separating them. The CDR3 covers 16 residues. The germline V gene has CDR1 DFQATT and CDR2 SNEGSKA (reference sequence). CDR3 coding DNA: TGCAGTGCTAGAGATCCGGGGGCGCCGAACACCGGGGAGCTGTTTTTT. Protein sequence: CSARDPGAPNTGELFF.

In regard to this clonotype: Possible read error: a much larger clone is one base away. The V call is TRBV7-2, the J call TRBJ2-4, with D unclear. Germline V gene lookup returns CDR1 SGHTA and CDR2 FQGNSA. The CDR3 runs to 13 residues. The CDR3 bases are TGTGCCAGCAGCTTATTCCGAGAAAACATGCAGTACTTC. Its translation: CASSLFRENMQYF.

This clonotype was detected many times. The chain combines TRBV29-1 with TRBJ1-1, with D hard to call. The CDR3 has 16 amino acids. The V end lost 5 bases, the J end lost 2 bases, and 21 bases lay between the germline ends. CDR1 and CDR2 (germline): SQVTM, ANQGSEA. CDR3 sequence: CSVKGPRWGINTEAFF. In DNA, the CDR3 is TGCAGCGTTAAAGGGCCGCGGTGGGGTATAAACACTGAAGCTTTCTTT.

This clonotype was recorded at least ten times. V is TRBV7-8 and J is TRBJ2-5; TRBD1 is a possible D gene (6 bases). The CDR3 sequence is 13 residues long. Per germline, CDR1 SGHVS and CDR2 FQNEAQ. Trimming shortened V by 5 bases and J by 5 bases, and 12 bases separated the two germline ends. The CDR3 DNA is TGTGCCAGCAGCGTACAGGGTCTGGAGACCCAGTACTTC. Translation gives CASSVQGLETQYF.

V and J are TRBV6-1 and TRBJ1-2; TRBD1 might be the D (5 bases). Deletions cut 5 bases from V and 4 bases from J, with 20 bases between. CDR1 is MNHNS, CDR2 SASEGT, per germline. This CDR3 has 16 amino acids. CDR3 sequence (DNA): TGTGCCAGCAGTCCCCGGCGGGACGGTCTAGGCTATGGCTACACCTTC. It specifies CASSPRRDGLGYGYTF.

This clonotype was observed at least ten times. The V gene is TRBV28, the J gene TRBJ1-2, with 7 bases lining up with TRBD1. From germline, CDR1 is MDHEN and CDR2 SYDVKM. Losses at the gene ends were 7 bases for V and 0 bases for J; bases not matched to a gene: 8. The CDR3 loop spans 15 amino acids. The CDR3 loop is CASNERGRANYGYTF. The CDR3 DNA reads TGTGCCAGCAATGAGAGGGGGCGCGCTAACTATGGCTACACCTTC.

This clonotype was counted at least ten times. In DNA form, the CDR3 reads TGTGCCAGCAGCTTACCTTACTACGAGCAGTACTTC. This sequence encodes CASSLPYYEQYF. The chain couples TRBV7-2 to TRBJ2-7, with no clear D. Trimming shortened V by 2 bases and J by 3 bases, and 5 bases separated the two germline ends. Germline V gene lookup returns CDR1 SGHTA and CDR2 FQGNSA. This CDR3 spans 12 amino acids.

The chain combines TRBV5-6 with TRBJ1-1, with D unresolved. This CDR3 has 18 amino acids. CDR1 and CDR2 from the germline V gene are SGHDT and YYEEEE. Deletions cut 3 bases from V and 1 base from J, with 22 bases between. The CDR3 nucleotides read TGTGCCAGCAGCTCGCCCGGGCAGTGGGGTAAATCGAACACTGAAGCTTTCTTT. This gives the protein CASSSPGQWGKSNTEAFF. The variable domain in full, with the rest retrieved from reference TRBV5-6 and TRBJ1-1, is DAGVTQSPTHLIKTRGQQVTLRCSPKSGHDTVSWYQQALGQGPQFIFQYYEEEERQRGNFPDRFSGHQFPNYSSELNVNALLLGDSALYLCASSSPGQWGKSNTEAFFGQGTRLTVV.

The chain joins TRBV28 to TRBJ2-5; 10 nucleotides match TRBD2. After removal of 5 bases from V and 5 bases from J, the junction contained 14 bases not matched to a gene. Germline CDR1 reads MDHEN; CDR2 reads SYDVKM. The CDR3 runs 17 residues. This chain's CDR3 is CASSPLGSGGPEETQYF. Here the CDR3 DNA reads TGTGCCAGCAGTCCCCTCGGTAGCGGGGGGCCGGAGGAGACCCAGTACTTC.

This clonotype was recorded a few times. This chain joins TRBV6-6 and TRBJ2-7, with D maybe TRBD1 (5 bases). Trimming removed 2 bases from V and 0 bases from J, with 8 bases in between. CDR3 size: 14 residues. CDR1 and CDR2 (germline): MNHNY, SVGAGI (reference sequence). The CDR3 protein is CASSYLRDSYEQYV. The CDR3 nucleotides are TGTGCCAGCAGTTACCTCAGGGACTCCTACGAGCAGTACGTC.

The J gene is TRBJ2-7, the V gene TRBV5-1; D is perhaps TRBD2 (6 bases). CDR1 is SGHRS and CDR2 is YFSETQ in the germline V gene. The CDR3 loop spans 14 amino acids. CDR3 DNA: TGCGCCAGCAGCTTCGGGGGTAGCTCCTACGAGCAGCACGTC. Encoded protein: CASSFGGSSYEQHV.

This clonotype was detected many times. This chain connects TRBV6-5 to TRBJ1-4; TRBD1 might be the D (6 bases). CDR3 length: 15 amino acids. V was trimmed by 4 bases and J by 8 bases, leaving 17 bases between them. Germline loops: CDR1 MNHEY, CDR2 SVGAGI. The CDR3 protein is CASSFGQRNWEKLFF. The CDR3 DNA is TGTGCCAGCAGTTTCGGACAGCGAAATTGGGAAAAACTGTTTTTT.

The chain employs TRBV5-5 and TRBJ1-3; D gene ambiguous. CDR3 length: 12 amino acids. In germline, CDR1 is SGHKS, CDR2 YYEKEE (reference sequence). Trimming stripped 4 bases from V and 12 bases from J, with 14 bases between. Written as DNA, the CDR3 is TGTGCCAGCAGCCATTCTGGAGATGACATATATTTT. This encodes CASSHSGDDIYF.

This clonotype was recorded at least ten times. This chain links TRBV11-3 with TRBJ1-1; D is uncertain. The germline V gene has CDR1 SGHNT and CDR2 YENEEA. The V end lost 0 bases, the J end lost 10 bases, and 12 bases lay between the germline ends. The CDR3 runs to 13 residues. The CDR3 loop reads CASSLEERHPAFF. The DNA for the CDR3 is TGTGCCAGCAGCTTAGAGGAAAGACATCCAGCTTTCTTT. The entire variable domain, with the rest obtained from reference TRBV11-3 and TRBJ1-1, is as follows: EAGVVQSPRYKIIEKKQPVAFWCNPISGHNTLYWYLQNLGQGPELLIRYENEEAVDDSQLPKDRFSAERLKGVDSTLKIQPAELGDSAVYLCASSLEERHPAFFGQGTRLTVV.

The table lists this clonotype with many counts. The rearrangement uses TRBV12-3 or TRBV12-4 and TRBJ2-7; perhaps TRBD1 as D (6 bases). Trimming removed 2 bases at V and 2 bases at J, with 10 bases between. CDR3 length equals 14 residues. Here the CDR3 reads CASSLQGSAYEQYV. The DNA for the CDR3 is TGTGCCAGCAGTTTACAGGGGTCAGCCTACGAGCAGTACGTC.

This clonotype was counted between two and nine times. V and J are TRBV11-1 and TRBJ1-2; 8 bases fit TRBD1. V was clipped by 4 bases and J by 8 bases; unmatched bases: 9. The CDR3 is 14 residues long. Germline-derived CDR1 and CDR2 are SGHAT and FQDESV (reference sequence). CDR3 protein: CASSSTRTGYGYTF. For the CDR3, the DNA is TGTGCCAGCAGCTCAACACGGACAGGGTACGGCTACACCTTC.

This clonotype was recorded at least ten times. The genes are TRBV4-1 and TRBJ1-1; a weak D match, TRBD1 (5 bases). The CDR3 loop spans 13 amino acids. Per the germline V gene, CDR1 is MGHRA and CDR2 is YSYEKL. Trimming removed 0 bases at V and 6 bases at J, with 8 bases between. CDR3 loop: CASSQDLGAEAFF. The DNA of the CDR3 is TGCGCCAGCAGCCAAGATCTGGGGGCTGAAGCTTTCTTT.

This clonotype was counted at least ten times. CDR3 sequence (DNA): TGTGCCAGTAGTATCCGGCGCAATTTGTACACAGACAATGAGCAGTTCTTC. Protein: CASSIRRNLYTDNEQFF. This sequence joins TRBV19 and TRBJ2-1; no clear D. The ends were cut back, 3 bases at V and 5 bases at J, with 20 bases in the middle. Germline CDR1 and CDR2: LNHDA and SQIVND (reference sequence). The CDR3 has 17 residues.